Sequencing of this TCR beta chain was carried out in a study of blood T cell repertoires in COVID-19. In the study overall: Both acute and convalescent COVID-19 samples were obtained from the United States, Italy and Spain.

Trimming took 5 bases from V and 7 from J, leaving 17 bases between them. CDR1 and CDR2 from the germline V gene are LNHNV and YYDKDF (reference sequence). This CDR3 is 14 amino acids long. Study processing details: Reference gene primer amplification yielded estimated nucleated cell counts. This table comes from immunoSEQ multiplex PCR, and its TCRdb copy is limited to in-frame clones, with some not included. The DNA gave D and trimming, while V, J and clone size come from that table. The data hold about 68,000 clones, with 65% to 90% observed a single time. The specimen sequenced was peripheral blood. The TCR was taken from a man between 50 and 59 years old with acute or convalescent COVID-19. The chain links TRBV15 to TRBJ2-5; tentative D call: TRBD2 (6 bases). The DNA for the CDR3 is TGTGCCACCAGCCATTGGGACTCCTCGGGGACCCAGTACTTC. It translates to CATSHWDSSGTQYF. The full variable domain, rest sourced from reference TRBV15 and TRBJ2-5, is DAMVIQNPRYQVTQFGKPVTLSCSQTLNHNVMYWYQQKSSQAPKLLFHYYDKDFNNEADTPDNFQSRRPNTSFCFLDIRSPGLGDTAMYLCATSHWDSSGTQYFGPGTRLLVL.